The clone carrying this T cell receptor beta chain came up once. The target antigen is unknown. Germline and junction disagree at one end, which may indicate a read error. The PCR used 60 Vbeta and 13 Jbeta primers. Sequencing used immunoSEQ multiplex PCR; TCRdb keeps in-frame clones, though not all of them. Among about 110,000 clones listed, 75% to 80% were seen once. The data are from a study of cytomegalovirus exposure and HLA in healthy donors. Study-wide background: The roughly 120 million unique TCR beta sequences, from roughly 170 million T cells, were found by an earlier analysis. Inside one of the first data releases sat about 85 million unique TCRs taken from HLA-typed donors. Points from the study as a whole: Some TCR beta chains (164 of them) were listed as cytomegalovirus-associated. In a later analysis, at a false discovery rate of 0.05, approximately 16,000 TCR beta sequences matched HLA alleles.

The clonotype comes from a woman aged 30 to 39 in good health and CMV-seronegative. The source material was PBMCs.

This CDR3 reads CAGSGQGNSPLHF. The CDR3 bases are TGTGCCGGGAGCGGGCAGGGGAATTCACCCCTCCACTTT. The genes are TRBV30 and TRBJ1-6; TRBD1 is a possible D gene (6 bases). This CDR3 contains 13 residues. Germline loops: CDR1 GTSNPN, CDR2 SVGIG (reference sequence).